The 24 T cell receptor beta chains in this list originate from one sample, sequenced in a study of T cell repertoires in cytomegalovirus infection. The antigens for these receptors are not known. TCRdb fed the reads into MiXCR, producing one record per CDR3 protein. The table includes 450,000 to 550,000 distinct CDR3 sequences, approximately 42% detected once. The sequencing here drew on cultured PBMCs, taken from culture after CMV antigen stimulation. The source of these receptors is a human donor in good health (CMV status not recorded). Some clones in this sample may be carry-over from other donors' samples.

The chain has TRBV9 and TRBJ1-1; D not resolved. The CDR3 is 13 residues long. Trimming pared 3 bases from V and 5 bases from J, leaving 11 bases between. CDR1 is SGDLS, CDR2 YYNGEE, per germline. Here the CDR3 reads CASSGRVRTEAFF. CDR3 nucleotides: TGTGCCAGCAGCGGGAGGGTGCGGACTGAAGCTTTCTTT.

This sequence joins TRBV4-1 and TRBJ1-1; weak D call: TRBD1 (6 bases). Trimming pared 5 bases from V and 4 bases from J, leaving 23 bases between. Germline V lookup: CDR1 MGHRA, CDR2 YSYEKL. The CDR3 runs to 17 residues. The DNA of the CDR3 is TGCGCCAGCAGCAACGGGCCGGGGGGCGTATGGAGCACTGAAGCTTTCTTT. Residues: CASSNGPGGVWSTEAFF.

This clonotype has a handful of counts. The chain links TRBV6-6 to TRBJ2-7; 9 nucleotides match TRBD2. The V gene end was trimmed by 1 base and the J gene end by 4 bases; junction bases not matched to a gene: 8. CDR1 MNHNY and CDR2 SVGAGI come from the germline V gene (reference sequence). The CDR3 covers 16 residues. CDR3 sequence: CASSYFQSGRTYEQYF. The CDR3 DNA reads TGTGCCAGCAGTTACTTTCAGAGCGGGAGGACTTACGAGCAGTACTTC.

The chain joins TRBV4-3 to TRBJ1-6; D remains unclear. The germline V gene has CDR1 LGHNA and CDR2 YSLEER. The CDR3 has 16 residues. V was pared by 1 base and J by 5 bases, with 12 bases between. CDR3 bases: TGCGCCAGCAGCCAAGTAGGACTGACCAATAATTCACCCCTCCACTTT. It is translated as CASSQVGLTNNSPLHF.

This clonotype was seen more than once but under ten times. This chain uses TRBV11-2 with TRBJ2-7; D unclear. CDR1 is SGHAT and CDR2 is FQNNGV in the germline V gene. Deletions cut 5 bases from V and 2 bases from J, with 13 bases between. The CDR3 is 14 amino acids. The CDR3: CASSPPPRTYEQYF. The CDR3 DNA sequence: TGTGCCAGCAGCCCACCCCCGCGGACCTACGAGCAGTACTTC.

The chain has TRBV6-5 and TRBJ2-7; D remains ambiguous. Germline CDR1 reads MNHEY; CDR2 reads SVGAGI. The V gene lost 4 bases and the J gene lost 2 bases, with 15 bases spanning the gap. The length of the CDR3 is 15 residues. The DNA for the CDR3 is TGTGCCAGCAGTTCTCCGGGTCGACGGGCCTACGAGCAGTACTTC. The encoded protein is CASSSPGRRAYEQYF.

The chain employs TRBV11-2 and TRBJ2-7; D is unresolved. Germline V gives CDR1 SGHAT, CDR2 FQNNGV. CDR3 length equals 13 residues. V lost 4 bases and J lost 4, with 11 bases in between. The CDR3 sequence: CASSSPGRYEQYF. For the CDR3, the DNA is TGTGCCAGCAGCTCCCCCGGGCGTTACGAGCAGTACTTC.

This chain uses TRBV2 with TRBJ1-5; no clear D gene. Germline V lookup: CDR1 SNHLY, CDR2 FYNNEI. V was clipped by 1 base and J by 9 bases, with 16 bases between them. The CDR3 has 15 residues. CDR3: CASSEERYGLWPQHF. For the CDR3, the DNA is TGTGCCAGCAGTGAAGAACGCTACGGGCTCTGGCCCCAGCATTTT.

CDR3 protein: CASRTTGATEAFF. In DNA, the CDR3 is TGTGCCAGCAGGACTACAGGGGCCACTGAAGCTTTCTTT. This chain connects TRBV6-2 or TRBV6-3 to TRBJ1-1; TRBD1 agrees at 7 bases. Germline assignment: CDR1 MNHEY and CDR2 SVGEGT. The CDR3 contains 13 residues. After removal of 6 bases from V and 4 bases from J, the junction contained 5 bases not matched to a gene.

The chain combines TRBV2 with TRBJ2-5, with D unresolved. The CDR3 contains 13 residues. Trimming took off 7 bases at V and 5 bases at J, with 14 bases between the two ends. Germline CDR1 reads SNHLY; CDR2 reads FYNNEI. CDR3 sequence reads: CASIKSLGETQYF. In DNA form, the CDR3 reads TGTGCCAGCATTAAGAGCTTGGGGGAGACCCAGTACTTC.

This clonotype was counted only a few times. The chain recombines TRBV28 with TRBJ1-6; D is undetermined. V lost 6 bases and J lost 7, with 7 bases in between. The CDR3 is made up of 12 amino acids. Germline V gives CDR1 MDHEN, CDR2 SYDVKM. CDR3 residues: CASRGSNSPLHF. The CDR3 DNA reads TGTGCCAGCAGGGGGTCCAATTCACCCCTCCACTTT.

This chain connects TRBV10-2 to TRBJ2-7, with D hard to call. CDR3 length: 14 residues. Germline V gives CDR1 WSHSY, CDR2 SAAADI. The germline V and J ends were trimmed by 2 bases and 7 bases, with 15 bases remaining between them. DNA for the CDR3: TGCGCCAGCAGTGAGAAAGTGATTCTGGGTGAGCAGTACTTC. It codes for CASSEKVILGEQYF.

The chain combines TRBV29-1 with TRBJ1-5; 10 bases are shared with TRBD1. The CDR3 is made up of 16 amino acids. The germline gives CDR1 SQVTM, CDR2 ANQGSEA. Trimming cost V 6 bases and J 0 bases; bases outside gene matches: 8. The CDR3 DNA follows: TGCAGCGTCTGCTTCGGACAGGGGGGTAGCAATCAGCCCCAGCATTTT. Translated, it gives CSVCFGQGGSNQPQHF.

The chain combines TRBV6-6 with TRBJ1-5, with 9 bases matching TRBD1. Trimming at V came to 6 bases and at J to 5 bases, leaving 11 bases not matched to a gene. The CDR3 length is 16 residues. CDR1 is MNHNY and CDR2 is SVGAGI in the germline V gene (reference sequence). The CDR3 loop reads CASRPRRTGDDQPQHF. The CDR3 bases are TGTGCCAGCAGACCCAGGAGGACAGGGGATGATCAGCCCCAGCATTTT.

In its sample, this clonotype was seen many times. The CDR3: CASSRDSYNEQFF. The CDR3 region has the DNA TGTGCCAGTAGTCGAGACTCCTACAATGAGCAGTTCTTC. The chain carries TRBV7-2 and TRBJ2-1; D ambiguous. V was trimmed by 9 bases and J by 0 bases, leaving 9 bases between them. The CDR3 has 13 amino acids. CDR1 and CDR2 (germline): SGHTA, FQGNSA.

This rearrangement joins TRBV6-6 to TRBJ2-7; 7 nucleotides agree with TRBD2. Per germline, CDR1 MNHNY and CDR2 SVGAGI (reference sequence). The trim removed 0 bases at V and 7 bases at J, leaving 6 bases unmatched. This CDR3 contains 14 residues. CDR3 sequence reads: CASSYSRRETEQYF. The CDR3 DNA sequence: TGTGCCAGCAGTTACTCGAGGCGGGAGACTGAGCAGTACTTC.

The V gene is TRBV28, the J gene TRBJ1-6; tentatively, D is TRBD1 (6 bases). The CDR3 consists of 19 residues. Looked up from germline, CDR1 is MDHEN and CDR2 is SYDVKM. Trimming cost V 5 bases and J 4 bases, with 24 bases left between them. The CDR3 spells CASSLHGGIIGQYNSPLHF. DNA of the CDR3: TGTGCCAGCAGTCTCCATGGCGGGATAATCGGACAGTATAATTCACCCCTCCACTTT.

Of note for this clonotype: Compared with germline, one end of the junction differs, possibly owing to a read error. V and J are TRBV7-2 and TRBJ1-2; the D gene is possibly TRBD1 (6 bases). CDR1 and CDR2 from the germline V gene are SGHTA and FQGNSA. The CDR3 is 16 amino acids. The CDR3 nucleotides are TGTGCCAGCAGCTTAAGCCCCTCCCACAGGGCCTATGGCTACATCTTC. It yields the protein CASSLSPSHRAYGYIF.

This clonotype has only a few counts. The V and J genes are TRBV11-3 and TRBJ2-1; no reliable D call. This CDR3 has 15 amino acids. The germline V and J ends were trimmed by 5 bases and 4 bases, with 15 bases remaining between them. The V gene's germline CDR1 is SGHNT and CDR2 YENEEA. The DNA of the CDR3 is TGTGCCAGCAGCCTTTCTTTTGGGGATTACAATGAGCAGTTCTTC. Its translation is CASSLSFGDYNEQFF.

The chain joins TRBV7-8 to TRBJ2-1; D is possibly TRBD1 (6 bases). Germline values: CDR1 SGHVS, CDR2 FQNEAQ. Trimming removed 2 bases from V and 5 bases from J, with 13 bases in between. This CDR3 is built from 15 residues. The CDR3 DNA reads TGTGCCAGCAGCTTAATCAGGGGATCTAACAATGAGCAGTTCTTC. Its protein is CASSLIRGSNNEQFF.

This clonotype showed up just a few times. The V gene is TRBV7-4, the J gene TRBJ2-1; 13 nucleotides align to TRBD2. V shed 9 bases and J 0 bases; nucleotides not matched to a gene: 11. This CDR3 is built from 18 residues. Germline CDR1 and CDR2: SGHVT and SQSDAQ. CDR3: CASFEGTSGVSSYNEQFF. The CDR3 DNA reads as TGTGCCAGTTTCGAGGGGACTAGCGGGGTAAGCTCCTACAATGAGCAGTTCTTC.

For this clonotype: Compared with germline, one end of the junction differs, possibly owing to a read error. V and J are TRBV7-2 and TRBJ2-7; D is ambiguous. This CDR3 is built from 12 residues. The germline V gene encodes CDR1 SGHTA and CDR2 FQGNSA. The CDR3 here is CVSSFGSYEQYF. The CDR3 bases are TGTGTCAGCAGCTTTGGGTCCTACGAGCAGTACTTC.

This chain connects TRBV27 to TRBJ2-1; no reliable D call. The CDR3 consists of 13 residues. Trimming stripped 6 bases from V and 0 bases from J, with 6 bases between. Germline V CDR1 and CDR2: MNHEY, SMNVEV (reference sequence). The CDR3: CASSKSSYNEQFF. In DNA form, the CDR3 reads TGTGCCAGCAGCAAGAGCTCCTACAATGAGCAGTTCTTC.

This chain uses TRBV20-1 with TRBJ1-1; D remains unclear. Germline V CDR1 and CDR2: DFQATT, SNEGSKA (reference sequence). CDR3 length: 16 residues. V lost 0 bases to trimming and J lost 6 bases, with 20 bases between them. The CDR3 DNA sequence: TGCAGTGCTAGAGATCGCCGACGAGGCGGAGGCGCTGAAGCTTTCTTT. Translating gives CSARDRRRGGGAEAFF.